These 2 T cell receptor beta chains share one sample of origin, sequenced in a study of Ad26.COV2.S vaccination and SARS-CoV-2 variants. The treatment is: roughly 18 received Ad26.COV2.S at low or high dose, single or two shots; several received placebo; per-sample allocation not given. Vaccine and placebo recipients were sampled on day 63 after the first injection. The protocol was immunoSEQ multiplex PCR, while the TCRdb copy is restricted to in-frame clones and leaves out a portion. This table holds approximately 400,000 clones, approximately 81% found once. Sequences were derived from peripheral blood, sampled in a trial of Ad26.COV2.S vaccine versus placebo. The receptors derive from a person aged 18-60 years who received the Ad26.COV2.S COVID-19 vaccine or a placebo.

CDR3 nucleotides: TGTGCCAGCAGCTTAGGTATCGGACACGTTATGAACACTGAAGCTTTCTTT. It translates to CASSLGIGHVMNTEAFF. The chain uses TRBV7-2 and TRBJ1-1; D is possibly TRBD1 (5 bases). This CDR3 contains 17 residues. Germline CDR1 and CDR2: SGHTA and FQGNSA. Trimming shortened V by 1 base and J by 0 bases, and 15 bases separated the two germline ends.

The sample holds one count of this clone. The V gene is TRBV15, the J gene TRBJ1-5, with TRBD1 identical over 8 bases. The V segment lost 0 bases and the J segment 4 bases; nucleotides outside the gene matches: 2. The germline V gene has CDR1 LNHNV and CDR2 YYDKDF (reference sequence). This CDR3 is 15 amino acids long. CDR3 coding DNA: TGTGCCACCAGCAGAGATCGACAGGGGAATCAGCCCCAGCATTTT. It specifies CATSRDRQGNQPQHF.